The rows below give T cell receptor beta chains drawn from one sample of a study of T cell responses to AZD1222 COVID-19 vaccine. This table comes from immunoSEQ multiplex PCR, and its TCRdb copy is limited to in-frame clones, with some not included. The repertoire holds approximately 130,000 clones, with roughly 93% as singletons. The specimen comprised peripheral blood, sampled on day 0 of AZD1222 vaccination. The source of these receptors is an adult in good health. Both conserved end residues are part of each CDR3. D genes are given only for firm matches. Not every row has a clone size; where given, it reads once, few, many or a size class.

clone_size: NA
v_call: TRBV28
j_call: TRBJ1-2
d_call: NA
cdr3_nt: TGTGCCAGCAGTTTTCTCGGGGGCTACACCTTC
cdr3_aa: CASSFLGGYTF

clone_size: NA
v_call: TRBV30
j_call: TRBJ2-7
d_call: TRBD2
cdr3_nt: TGTGCCTGGAGTCCTGGGACTACCCGGCAGTACTTC
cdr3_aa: CAWSPGTTRQYF

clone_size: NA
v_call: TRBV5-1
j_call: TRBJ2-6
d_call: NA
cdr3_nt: TGCGCCAGCAGCTACAGCTCTGGGGCCAACGTCCTGACTTTC
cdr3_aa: CASSYSSGANVLTF

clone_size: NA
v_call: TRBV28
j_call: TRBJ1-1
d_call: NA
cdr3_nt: TGTGCCAGCAGTAACCTGAACACTGAAGCTTTCTTT
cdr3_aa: CASSNLNTEAFF

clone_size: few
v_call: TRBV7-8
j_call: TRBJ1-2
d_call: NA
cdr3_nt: TGTGCCAGCAGCTTAGTTTCTGGGCCCTATGGCTACACCTTC
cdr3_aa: CASSLVSGPYGYTF

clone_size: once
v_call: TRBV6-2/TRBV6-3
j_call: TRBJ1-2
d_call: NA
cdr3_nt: TGTGCCAGCAGTATTACAGGTGCCGGCTATGGCTACACCTTC
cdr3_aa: CASSITGAGYGYTF

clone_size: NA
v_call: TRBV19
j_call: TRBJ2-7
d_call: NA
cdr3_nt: TGTGCCAGTAGTAAGAGGAACGGGCGCCTCTCCTACGAGCAGTACTTC
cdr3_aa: CASSKRNGRLSYEQYF

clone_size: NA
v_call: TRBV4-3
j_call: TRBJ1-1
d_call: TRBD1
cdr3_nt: TGCGCCAGCAGCCGAGAGAGACAGGGGGTTTCTGAAGCTTTCTTT
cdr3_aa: CASSRERQGVSEAFF

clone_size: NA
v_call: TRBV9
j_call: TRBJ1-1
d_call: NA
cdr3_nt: TGTGCCAGCAGCGTAGTGCCAGCCATGAACACTGAAGCTTTCTTT
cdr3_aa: CASSVVPAMNTEAFF

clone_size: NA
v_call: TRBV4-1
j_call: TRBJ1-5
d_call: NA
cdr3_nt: TGCGCCAGCAGCCAAGAAGGGCAGGGACGGCCTAGCAATCAGCCCCAGCATTTT
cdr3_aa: CASSQEGQGRPSNQPQHF

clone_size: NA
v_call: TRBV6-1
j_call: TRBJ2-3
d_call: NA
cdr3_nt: TGTGCCAGCAGTGAGGGGACAGATACGCAGTATTTT
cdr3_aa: CASSEGTDTQYF

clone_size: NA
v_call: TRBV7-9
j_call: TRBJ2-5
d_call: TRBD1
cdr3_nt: TGTGCCAGCAGCAAGGACAGGCTACAAGAGACCCAGTACTTC
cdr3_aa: CASSKDRLQETQYF

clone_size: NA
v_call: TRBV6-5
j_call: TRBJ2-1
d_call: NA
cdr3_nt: TGTGCCAGCATCACCGGGACCCCCGGGAACAATGAGCAGTTCTTC
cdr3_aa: CASITGTPGNNEQFF

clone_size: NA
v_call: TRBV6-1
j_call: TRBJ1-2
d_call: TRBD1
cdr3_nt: TGTGCCAGCAGTGAAGGGGAGGACAGGATTTATGGCTACACCTTC
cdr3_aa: CASSEGEDRIYGYTF

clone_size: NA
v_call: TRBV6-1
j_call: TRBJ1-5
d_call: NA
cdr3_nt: TGTGCCAGCAGTGAGACGTCGCGCAATCAGCCCCAGCATTTT
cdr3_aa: CASSETSRNQPQHF

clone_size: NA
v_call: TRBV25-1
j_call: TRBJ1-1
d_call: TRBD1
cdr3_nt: TGTGCCAGCAGTGATGAGACAGGGGCGCTTGAAGCTTTCTTT
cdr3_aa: CASSDETGALEAFF

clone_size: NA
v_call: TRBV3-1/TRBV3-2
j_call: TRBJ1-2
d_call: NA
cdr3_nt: TGTGCCAGCAGCCACCAAGTAACCGGCTACACCTTC
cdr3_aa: CASSHQVTGYTF

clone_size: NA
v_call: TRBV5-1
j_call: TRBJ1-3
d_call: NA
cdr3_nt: TGCGCCAGCAGCTTGGACAGGGAGGAGAACACCATATATTTT
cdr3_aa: CASSLDREENTIYF

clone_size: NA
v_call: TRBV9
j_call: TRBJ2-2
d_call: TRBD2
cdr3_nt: TGTGCCAGCAGCGGACTAGCGGGAGGGATCACCGGGGAGCTGTTTTTT
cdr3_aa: CASSGLAGGITGELFF

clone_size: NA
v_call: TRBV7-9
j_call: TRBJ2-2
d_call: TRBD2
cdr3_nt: TGTGCCAGCAGCTTTTTAGCGGGCACCGGGGAGCTGTTTTTT
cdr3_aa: CASSFLAGTGELFF

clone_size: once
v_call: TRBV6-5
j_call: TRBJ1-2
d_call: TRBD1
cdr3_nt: TGTGCCAGCAGCCCGGGACAGGCCGCTGGCTACACCTTC
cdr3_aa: CASSPGQAAGYTF

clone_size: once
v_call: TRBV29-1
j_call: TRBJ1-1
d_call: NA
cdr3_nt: TGCAGCGTGGTGACCTACACTGAAGCTTTCTTT
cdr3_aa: CSVVTYTEAFF

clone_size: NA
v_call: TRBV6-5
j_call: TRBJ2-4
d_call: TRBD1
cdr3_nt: TGTGCCAGCAGATCGGGACAGGGCGCCATTCAGTACTTC
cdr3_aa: CASRSGQGAIQYF

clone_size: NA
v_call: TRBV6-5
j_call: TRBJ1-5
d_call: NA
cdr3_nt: TGTGCCAGCAGGGACCAGGGAGGCAATCAGCCCCAGCATTTT
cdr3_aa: CASRDQGGNQPQHF

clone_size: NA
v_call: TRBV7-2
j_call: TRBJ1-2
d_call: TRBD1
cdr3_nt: TGTGCCAGCAGCCTACAGGGGGGCTATGGCTACACCTTC
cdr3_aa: CASSLQGGYGYTF

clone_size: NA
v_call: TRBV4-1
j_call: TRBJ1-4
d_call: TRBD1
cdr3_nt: TGCGCCAGCAGCTTCTCGGGACAGAATGAAAAACTGTTTTTT
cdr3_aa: CASSFSGQNEKLFF